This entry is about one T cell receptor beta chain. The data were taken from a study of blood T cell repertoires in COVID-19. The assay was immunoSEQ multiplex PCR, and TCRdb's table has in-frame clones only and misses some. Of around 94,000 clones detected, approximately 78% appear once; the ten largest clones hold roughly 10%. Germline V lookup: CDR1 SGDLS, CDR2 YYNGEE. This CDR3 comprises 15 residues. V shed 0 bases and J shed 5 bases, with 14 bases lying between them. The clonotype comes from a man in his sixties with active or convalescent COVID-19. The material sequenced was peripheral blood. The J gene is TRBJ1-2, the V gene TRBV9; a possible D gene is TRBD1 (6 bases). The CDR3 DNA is TGTGCCAGCAGCGTAGGGAACAGGGTTAAGTATGGCTACACCTTC. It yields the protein CASSVGNRVKYGYTF.